This TCR beta chain was sequenced for a study of identical twins. Study results and caveats: Sequences that were beta out-of-frame showed weaker excess twin sharing. Within cord blood, abundant beta clonotypes carried fewer insertions, but memory repertoires showed no such trend. Models underestimated how often monozygotic twins shared out-of-frame TCR alpha. Partly confounded zero-insertion analyses could result from invariant MAIT and iNKT cells.

TCRdb itself ran the 5' RACE reads through MiXCR, one entry per CDR3 protein. The sample shows some 570,000 distinct CDR3 sequences, about 22% of them seen only once. A word on this clonotype: Antigen unknown.

The same sample was also studied in work on yellow fever vaccine responses in identical twins.

This clonotype was sampled from a woman between 18 and 29 years old in good health. Sequenced sample: CD4+ T cells sorted from blood.

The CDR3 nucleotides read TGTGCCAGCAGCTTGGTCGGGGGCGCCCCCTACGAGCAGTACGTC. Residues: CASSLVGGAPYEQYV. V usage is TRBV5-5 and J usage is TRBJ2-7; D may correspond to TRBD1 or TRBD2 (6 bases each). The CDR3 extends over 15 amino acids. Germline-derived CDR1 and CDR2 are SGHKS and YYEKEE (reference sequence). V lost 0 bases and J lost 2, with 12 bases in between.